The present T cell receptor beta chain was sequenced within a study of cytomegalovirus exposure and HLA in healthy donors. PCR was performed using 60 Vbeta and 13 Jbeta primers. TCRdb's copy holds only in-frame clones and misses some; the assay was immunoSEQ multiplex PCR. The sample carries some 170,000 clones, 82% recorded once. Per germline, CDR1 LNHDA and CDR2 SQIVND (reference sequence). Trimming cost V 5 bases and J 3 bases; bases outside gene matches: 12. This CDR3 region has 18 residues. The chain combines TRBV19 with TRBJ2-2; TRBD1 matches 10 bases. Specimen: PBMCs. This clonotype was sampled from a girl aged 2 to 10 in good health and CMV-seropositive. This chain's CDR3 is CASSPRTGGYGDTGELFF. The CDR3 nucleotides are TGTGCCAGTAGTCCTCGGACAGGGGGGTACGGGGACACCGGGGAGCTGTTTTTT.